This T cell receptor (beta chain) was found in a study of early T cells in non-severe SARS-CoV-2 infection. Overall study context: With bulk RNA from unsorted whole blood as input, sequencing yielded unpaired chains. Study results and limitations: Missing private and CD4 specificities, VDJdb matching favored anti-spike CD8 responses.

Tagging with unique molecular identifiers was applied to individual cDNA molecules. Each CDR3 protein is one row after TCRdb ran MiXCR on the 5' RACE reads. The table has tens of thousands of distinct CDR3 sequences, roughly 15% seen once; the top ten hold over 1.2%. Germline CDR1 is LGHNA and CDR2 is YSLEER. Trimming left V 3 bases short and J 4 bases short, with 18 bases between. The CDR3 runs to 16 residues. Only a few counts were recorded for this clonotype. The antigen remains unidentified. This TCR was recovered from an adult who was a healthcare worker with PCR-confirmed SARS-CoV-2 infection or an uninfected control (not recorded which). The sequencing input was whole blood. The V call is TRBV4-3, the J call TRBJ1-1; D may be TRBD1 (5 bases). In nucleotides, the CDR3 is TGCGCCAGCAGCCAGCTGGTGGGGCCCCCAGCCACTGAAGCTTTCTTT. It yields the protein CASSQLVGPPATEAFF.